One T cell receptor (beta chain) is described in this entry. Its antigen is as yet unknown. The source of the sample is a study of CD8 T cell repertoires and HIV-1 epitope variants. Background on the study: Controls were a CMV, EBV and flu peptide pool, Ebola AY9 negative control, and no-peptide well.

This CDR3 has 14 residues. The germline gives CDR1 LNHDA, CDR2 SQIVND (reference sequence). V shed 9 bases and J 1 base; nucleotides not matched to a gene: 3. Here immunoSEQ multiplex PCR was the method, and the copy in TCRdb shows in-frame clones only, minus some. The data hold about 5,000 clones, with 55% to 75% observed a single time. The sample taken for sequencing was cultured CD8+ T cells derived from PBMCs. The receptor comes from a male donor with HIV. The V gene is TRBV19, the J gene TRBJ1-5, with TRBD1 matching over 10 bases. For the CDR3, the DNA is TGTGCCAGCCGACAGGGGGCGAGCAATCAGCCCCAGCATTTT. Its translation: CASRQGASNQPQHF.